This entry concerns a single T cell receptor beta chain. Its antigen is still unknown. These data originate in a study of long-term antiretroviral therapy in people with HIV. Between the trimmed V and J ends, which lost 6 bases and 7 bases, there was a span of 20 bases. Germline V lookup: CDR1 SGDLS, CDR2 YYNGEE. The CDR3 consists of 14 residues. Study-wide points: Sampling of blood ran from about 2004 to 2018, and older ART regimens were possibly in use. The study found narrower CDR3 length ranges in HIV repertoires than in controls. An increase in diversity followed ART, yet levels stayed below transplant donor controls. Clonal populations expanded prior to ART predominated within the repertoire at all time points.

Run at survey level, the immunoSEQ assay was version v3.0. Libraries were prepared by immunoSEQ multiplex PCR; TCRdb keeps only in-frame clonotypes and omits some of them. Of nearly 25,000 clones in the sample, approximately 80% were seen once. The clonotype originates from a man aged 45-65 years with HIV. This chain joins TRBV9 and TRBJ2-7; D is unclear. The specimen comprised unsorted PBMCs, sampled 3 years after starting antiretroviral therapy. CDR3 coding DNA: TGTGCCAGCATGGGAACGGCCGTCGGATCGGAGCAGTACTTC. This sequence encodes CASMGTAVGSEQYF.